The sequence of this T cell receptor (beta chain) was determined in a study of blood T cell repertoires in COVID-19. The germline V gene has CDR1 SGHRS and CDR2 YFSETQ. V trimming: 4 bases; J trimming: 7 bases; junction bases outside the gene matches: 20. The CDR3 consists of 20 residues. The method was immunoSEQ multiplex PCR; TCRdb's version includes in-frame clones alone and lacks a portion of them. The sample yields about 360,000 clones, approximately 86% seen once. Source material: PBMCs or T cells enriched from blood (not recorded which). The V gene is TRBV5-1, the J gene TRBJ2-5, with 15 nucleotides matching TRBD2. The clonotype comes from a woman aged 40-49 years with acute COVID-19. CDR3 DNA sequence: TGCGCCAGCAGCCTGCAGTCCGGGACTAGCGGGGGGTCCTACATTGGGACCCAGTACTTC. It is translated as CASSLQSGTSGGSYIGTQYF.